This T cell receptor (beta chain) was recovered during a study of shared clonotypes between healthy human individuals (dated by TCRdb to the early 2020s). About the investigation overall: A couple of women and three men aged 18 to 49 years were included in the cohort. Between about 0.9 and 9 billion PBMCs per donor were obtained by leukapheresis. To increase sequencing depth and limit assay-specific biases, TCR repertoire library preparation and sequencing were carried out by different laboratories using diverse techniques. Blood TCR repertoires of five healthy adults were deeply sequenced to estimate repertoire size and the extent of clonotype sharing between individuals. Per donor, three plates each were used for CD4 naive and CD4 memory, two for CD8 naive, and one for CD8 memory. Overall study results and their limits: Estimated clonotype richness was generally larger for naive than for memory subsets. Approximately 4.8% of naive CD4, around 3.5% of naive CD8, approximately 2% of memory CD4, and less than 0.45% of memory CD8 clonotypes were shared across a few donors. Higher generation probabilities were observed for clonotypes shared by all four sorted-subset donors than for non-shared clonotypes. Sampling was restricted to blood, and TCR repertoires in tissues likely differ from the TCR repertoires found in blood. Because the study included only a small number of donors, the genetic and exposure-history diversity represented was limited. Pairwise subsampling led to the expectation that sequencing depth would affect the degree of clonotype sharing among donors. Rarefaction of sorted-subset datasets indicated incomplete sequencing despite the large sequencing depth.

The donors were healthy, HIV-negative adults who had no recently reported acute infections or vaccinations. Every donor was a Caucasian adult living in Nashville, Tennessee, USA. Magnetic negative selection was used to enrich CD4+ T cells, after which naive cells were positively selected on CD45RA and the negative fraction became the memory subset. Blood was obtained by leukapheresis, after which PBMCs were separated by Ficoll-Histopaque density gradient centrifugation and cryopreserved in liquid nitrogen vapor phase. Purity and quantity of every magnetically sorted T cell population were checked by analytical flow cytometry. Genomic DNA was isolated from every sorted fraction and measured by UV absorbance on a Nanodrop 2000c. Note on this clone: Its antigen is unknown. No qualities accompany the bases; no much larger clone lies one base away. Distinct nucleotide sequences in the sample also encode this CDR3.

Using the deep immunoSEQ assay, multiplex PCR amplified TCR CDR3 regions from genomic DNA. Genomic DNA extracted from each cell subset was distributed evenly over all wells of several immunoSEQ 96-well plates, and each plate served as one replicate. For sorted subsets, roughly 190 ng of genomic DNA, equivalent to some 30,000 T cell genomes, went into each replicate PCR. Purified libraries were quantified with a Qubit 3.0 fluorometer, sized on a Bioanalyzer 2100, and re-quantified with the KAPA Library Quantification kit. Each immunoSEQ 96-well plate was sequenced on its own single-read 150-cycle Illumina NextSeq 550 flow cell. The study's processing was this. Because the immunoSEQ output included only junctional sequences and no quality scores, the filtering could not be the same as the filtering used for full-length reads. Sequences were annotated with PyIR, a Python wrapper for IgBLAST v1.9, and V/J genes and CDR3 were assigned using IMGT germline references. Reads with weak V/J assignments (E-value above 1e-6), missing CDR3, stop codons, out-of-frame junctions, or ambiguous translated residues were removed. V3J clonotypes were defined by identical inferred V gene, J gene, and CDR3 amino acid sequence. To compute the percentage overlap between repertoires, the number of shared unique clonotypes was divided by the size of the smaller repertoire. Three approaches were used to assess repertoire richness: RTK rarefaction, the Chao1 estimator, and Recon v2.1 estimates of unobserved clonotypes. OLGA was used to compute generation probabilities for all TCRbeta clonotypes that the gDNA method yielded from a few donors. TCRdb took this table from immuneACCESS and kept in-frame rearrangements with V and J called. Such tables lack part of the clones; where checked against another copy, unresolved V genes explain under half of the gap, and the rest is unexplained. V, J and clone size derive from that table, while D and trimming were established from the DNA sequence. In all, the sample holds under 1,100,000 clones, and around 78% of those were seen once. Of the sample, 0.55% to 0.7% falls within the top ten clones.

Sequences SGHRS (CDR1) and YFSETQ (CDR2) are obtained from the germline V gene. V is clipped by 0 bases and J by 4 bases, and the sequence between their germline boundaries is 7 bases long. From cysteine to phenylalanine, the CDR3 is 13 amino acids long. Of all the DNA, just the CDR3 is kept, 39 bases in frame from base 1. In this chain, TRBV5-1 is recombined with TRBJ2-5; a tentative D match to TRBD2 spans 5 bases. The origin of this receptor is a man aged 18 to 35 in good health. Some clones in this sample may be carry-over from other donors' samples. The sample consisted of memory CD4+ T cells from PBMCs. The label giving this sample's cell subset or site can be read as: CD45RA-negative fraction. The DNA reads as follows: TGCGCCAGCAGCTTGGGGGCGGGAGAGACCCAGTACTTC. Translated, it reads CASSLGAGETQYF.